The rows below give T cell receptor beta chains drawn from one sample of a study of blood T cells in healthy people across ages. One entry per CDR3 protein, called by TCRdb with MiXCR from the 5' RACE reads. Here the sample spans under 800,000 distinct CDR3 sequences, around 20% being singletons. The sample was blood. The receptors shown here come from a man in his 70s in good health. Each CDR3 is given with its conserved first and last residue. A D gene is named only where the DNA matches it firmly. Clone size appears in some rows only: once, few, many, or a class for an expanded clone.

d_call	v_call	clone_size	j_call	cdr3_nt	cdr3_aa
NA	TRBV9	many	TRBJ2-1	TGTGCCAGCAACCCTCAGGGGCAGGCCTACAATGAGCAGTTCTTC	CASNPQGQAYNEQFF
NA	TRBV24-1	few	TRBJ2-2	TGTGCCACCAGTGATTTGGACAGAACGAACACCGGGGAGCTGTTTTTT	CATSDLDRTNTGELFF
TRBD2	TRBV20-1	NA	TRBJ2-3	TGCAGTGCCACAGCCCGGCTAGCGGGAGAGGATACGCAGTATTTT	CSATARLAGEDTQYF
NA	TRBV7-9	many	TRBJ1-4	TGTGCCAGCAGCTTAGGGACAGACAATGAAAAACTGTTTTTT	CASSLGTDNEKLFF
NA	TRBV5-1	few	TRBJ1-5	TGCGCCAGCAGCTTGGAGGGGAAGGTCAATCAGCCCCAGCATTTT	CASSLEGKVNQPQHF
NA	TRBV19	few	TRBJ2-5	TGTGCCAGTAGTATAGGGGCTCTGGAGACCCAGTACTTC	CASSIGALETQYF
TRBD1	TRBV5-1	few	TRBJ2-1	TGCGCCAGCAGTGGGACAGGGGGTCTCCGGAGCTCCTACAATGAGCAGTTCTTC	CASSGTGGLRSSYNEQFF
TRBD1	TRBV7-9	few	TRBJ1-1	TGCGCCAGCAGCAACGGACAGGGCGCTGAAGCTTTCTTT	CASSNGQGAEAFF
NA	TRBV25-1	NA	TRBJ2-5	TGTGCCAGCTCCCAAACAGGGTTTCAAGAGACCCAGTACTTC	CASSQTGFQETQYF
NA	TRBV3-1	few	TRBJ2-5	TGTGCCAGCAGCCAAGGAGACAGAGAGACCCAGTACTTC	CASSQGDRETQYF
TRBD1	TRBV11-2	few	TRBJ1-6	TGTGCCAGCAGGGGGGCCGGGACAGGGTTTTCACCCCTCCACTTT	CASRGAGTGFSPLHF
NA	TRBV3-1	few	TRBJ1-1	TGTGCCAGCAGCGACGACAGGAGTACTAACACTGAAGCTTTCTTT	CASSDDRSTNTEAFF
TRBD2	TRBV20-1	few	TRBJ2-3	TGCAGTGCCAGCGGGGTGGGAGTGGCGGATACGCAGTATTTT	CSASGVGVADTQYF
TRBD2	TRBV28	NA	TRBJ2-1	TGTGCCAGCAAGCCTAGCGGGACATCGGGAAAGAATGAGCAGTTCTTC	CASKPSGTSGKNEQFF
TRBD2	TRBV4-3	NA	TRBJ2-2	TGCGCCAGCAGCCGCGGACTAGGTCAGGGCGGGGAGCTGTTTTTT	CASSRGLGQGGELFF
TRBD1	TRBV28	many	TRBJ2-5	TGTGCCAGCAGTTTCGACAGGGCTGGAGAGACCCAGTACTTC	CASSFDRAGETQYF
NA	TRBV10-3	NA	TRBJ2-1	TGTGCCATCGCGGCCGACAATGAGCAGTTCTTC	CAIAADNEQFF
NA	TRBV28	few	TRBJ2-5	TGTGCCAGCAGGTCGACTAGGGGCGAGACCCAGTACTTC	CASRSTRGETQYF
TRBD1	TRBV7-2	few	TRBJ1-6	TGTGCCAGCAGCTTTCTCAGGGGGCAGCGATCACCCCTCCACTTT	CASSFLRGQRSPLHF
TRBD1	TRBV9	NA	TRBJ2-5	TGTGCCAACAGCGTAGCGCCTGGGGACAGGGGCGAGACCCAGTACTTC	CANSVAPGDRGETQYF
NA	TRBV10-3	NA	TRBJ2-5	TGTGCCATCAGCCGAGAATCGGGACGCCGACAAGAGACCCAGTACTTC	CAISRESGRRQETQYF
NA	TRBV5-6	NA	TRBJ2-7	TGTGCCAGCAGCCAGGGAACAGGCTACGAGCAGTACTTC	CASSQGTGYEQYF
NA	TRBV20-1	few	TRBJ1-3	TGCAGTGCTAGAGATCAAGGCGGCAGCTCTGGAAACACCGTATATTTT	CSARDQGGSSGNTVYF
NA	TRBV7-9	NA	TRBJ1-4	TGTGCCAGCAGCTTAGCTGGGAAGGAAAAACTGTTTTTT	CASSLAGKEKLFF
NA	TRBV28	NA	TRBJ2-1	TGTGCCAGCTCCATGCTCGGTGCAAGTGACAATGAGCAGTTCTTC	CASSMLGASDNEQFF
TRBD2	TRBV7-2	few	TRBJ2-7	TGTGCCAGCAGCTTAGAAGGGTCGGGAGGGACCTACGAGCAGTACTTC	CASSLEGSGGTYEQYF
NA	TRBV4-1	few	TRBJ2-7	TGCGCCAGCAGCCAAGTTCCGGCGGAACTCGACGAGCAGTACTTC	CASSQVPAELDEQYF
NA	TRBV4-2	few	TRBJ2-7	TGTGCCAGCAGCCAAAGTTTTGACGAGCAGTACTTC	CASSQSFDEQYF
TRBD2	TRBV4-1	NA	TRBJ2-2	TGCGCCAGCAGCCAAGAGCGCCTAGCGGGAGGGGAGCTGTTTTTT	CASSQERLAGGELFF